This TCR beta chain was obtained from a study of T cells in Graves' hyperthyroidism and ophthalmopathy. Turning to the study itself: Peripheral blood collection took place at initial diagnosis, before any treatment. Whole-study results and caveats: Classification by a 13 V-J model distinguished ophthalmopathy from stable hyperthyroidism. The majority of expanded thyroid clonotypes above 0.001 also appeared in blood.

As to this clonotype: No antigen is known for it.

The authors took PBMCs from 10 ml fresh peripheral blood. Authors of the study amplified TCR beta CDR3 regions from RNA transcripts. The TCR CDR3 first-round RT-PCR relied on the HTBI primer set. A single record per CDR3 protein comes from TCRdb applying MiXCR to the multiplex PCR reads. The profile covers hundreds of thousands of distinct CDR3 sequences, with 17% appearing a single time and about 16% taken by the ten largest. The CDR3 runs to 13 residues. Trimming removed 4 bases at V and 5 bases at J, with 14 bases between. Germline V gene sequence: CDR1 DFQATT, CDR2 SNEGSKA (reference sequence). This rearrangement joins TRBV20-1 to TRBJ2-5; D perhaps matches TRBD2 (7 bases). The material sequenced was blood. This receptor was obtained from a woman under 30 with Graves' ophthalmopathy. CDR3 nucleotides: TGCAGTGCTACTCTTAGGGGGGGGGAGACCCAGTACTTC. It encodes CSATLRGGETQYF.